One and the same sample provided the 17 T cell receptor beta chains below, sequenced in a study of cytomegalovirus exposure and HLA in healthy donors. Both 60 Vbeta primers and 13 Jbeta primers went into the PCR. The protocol was immunoSEQ multiplex PCR, while the TCRdb copy is restricted to in-frame clones and leaves out a portion. The data hold 130,000 or so clones, with less than 75% observed a single time. Specimen: PBMCs. The source is a woman aged 35 to 49 in good health and CMV-seropositive.

J is TRBJ1-3 and V is TRBV5-1; D is perhaps TRBD1 (6 bases). The ends were cut back, 4 bases at V and 0 bases at J, with 11 bases in the middle. Germline V CDR1 and CDR2: SGHRS, YFSETQ. This CDR3 is built from 15 residues. This CDR3 reads CASSTGTISGNTIYF. DNA for the CDR3: TGCGCCAGCAGCACAGGGACAATCTCTGGAAACACCATATATTTT.

This clone was observed a single time. The V call is TRBV7-2, the J call TRBJ2-6, with D hard to call. Germline values: CDR1 SGHTA, CDR2 FQGNSA. V lost 4 bases to trimming and J lost 4 bases, with 17 bases between them. The CDR3 is made up of 17 amino acids. The CDR3 region is CASSSSRIRSGANVLTF. CDR3 bases: TGTGCCAGCAGCTCGTCGCGAATCCGCTCCGGGGCCAACGTCCTGACTTTC. Full variable domain (remainder filled in from reference TRBV7-2 and TRBJ2-6): GAGVSQSPSNKVTEKGKDVELRCDPISGHTALYWYRQSLGQGLEFLIYFQGNSAPDKSGLPSDRFSAERTGGSVSTLTIQRTQQEDSAVYLCASSSSRIRSGANVLTFGAGSRLTVL.

The chain employs TRBV21-1 and TRBJ2-2; the table's TRBD2 call for D was not verified on the DNA. TRBV21-1 represents a pseudogene. The CDR3 covers 17 residues. CDR3 amino acids: CASSKGPRERNTGELFF. As DNA, the CDR3 is TGTGCCAGCAGCAAGGGACCGCGGGAAAGGAACACCGGGGAGCTGTTTTTT.

The V gene is TRBV4-1, the J gene TRBJ1-2, with D perhaps TRBD1 (5 bases). The V end was cut by 0 bases, the J end by 4 bases, with 9 bases between. The germline gives CDR1 MGHRA, CDR2 YSYEKL. The CDR3 contains 14 residues. CDR3 bases: TGCGCCAGCAGCCAAGAACAGGCCAGCTATGGCTACACCTTC. This gives the protein CASSQEQASYGYTF.

The chain combines TRBV2 with TRBJ1-2; D perhaps matches TRBD1 (6 bases). There are 12 residues in the CDR3. V lost 2 bases to trimming and J lost 8 bases, with 9 bases between them. Per the germline V gene, CDR1 is SNHLY and CDR2 is FYNNEI. CDR3 bases: TGTGCCAGCAGTGAATCCAGGGGAGGCTACACCTTC. This encodes CASSESRGGYTF.

Concerning this clone: Additional DNA sequences in this sample encode the identical CDR3. The chain couples TRBV5-6 to TRBJ1-5; D uncertain. Germline V gene data show CDR1 as SGHDT and CDR2 as YYEEEE. The CDR3 runs 14 residues. V gave up 0 bases and J gave up 4 bases, with 8 bases separating them. Here the CDR3 reads CASSLGRGNQPQHF. DNA of the CDR3: TGTGCCAGCAGCTTGGGGCGGGGAAATCAGCCCCAGCATTTT.

The chain recombines TRBV18 with TRBJ1-4; D is uncertain. The V gene lost 2 bases and the J gene lost 3 bases, with 13 bases spanning the gap. Germline V CDR1 and CDR2: KGHSH, LQKENI. There are 16 residues in the CDR3. CDR3 in amino acids: CASSPRLDGANEKLFF. CDR3 DNA sequence: TGTGCCAGCTCACCAAGGCTCGACGGGGCTAATGAAAAACTGTTTTTT.

The chain joins TRBV30 to TRBJ1-4, with D maybe TRBD1 (5 bases). The CDR3 runs 14 residues. V lost 2 bases and J lost 0, with 7 bases in between. CDR1 is GTSNPN, CDR2 SVGIG, per germline (reference sequence). The CDR3 reads CAWSWGATNEKLFF. The CDR3 nucleotides are TGTGCCTGGAGTTGGGGGGCAACTAATGAAAAACTGTTTTTT.

This chain connects TRBV28 to TRBJ2-1; TRBD2 matches at 8 bases. Germline CDR1 reads MDHEN; CDR2 reads SYDVKM. V shed 5 bases, J shed 11 bases, and the junction held 5 bases outside the gene matches. The CDR3 spans 12 residues. The CDR3 bases are TGTGCCAGCAGTACTACTAGCGGAAAGCAGTTCTTC. It is translated as CASSTTSGKQFF.

The rearrangement links TRBV6-5 to TRBJ1-2; D may be TRBD1 (5 bases). V was cut by 8 bases and J by 6 bases, with 10 bases left in between. CDR1 is MNHEY, CDR2 SVGAGI, per germline. CDR3 size: 11 residues. The CDR3 sequence: CASLTEHGYTF. The CDR3 nucleotides are TGTGCCAGCCTGACAGAGCATGGCTACACCTTC.

The gene calls are TRBV18 and TRBJ2-5, with a weak D call TRBD2 (6 bases). V dropped 5 bases and J dropped 5 bases, with 24 bases sitting between them. CDR1 and CDR2 from the germline V gene are KGHSH and LQKENI. This CDR3 contains 17 residues. The CDR3 DNA follows: TGTGCCAGCTCATGGGGTGTAGCGGATGGTCGGTGGGAGACCCAGTACTTC. This encodes CASSWGVADGRWETQYF.

This clone has just one count. The V gene is TRBV28, the J gene TRBJ2-7, with 8 bases matching TRBD1. The trim removed 5 bases at V and 2 bases at J, leaving 8 bases unmatched. The CDR3 extends over 15 amino acids. Germline V CDR1 and CDR2: MDHEN, SYDVKM. This CDR3 reads CASSPPDRATYEQYF. The CDR3 region has the DNA TGTGCCAGCAGTCCGCCGGACAGGGCCACCTACGAGCAGTACTTC.

The rearrangement joins TRBV2 to TRBJ2-1; 15 bases fit TRBD2. J was trimmed by 7 bases and V by 5 bases; bases with no gene match: 6. This CDR3 is built from 16 residues. CDR1 and CDR2 from the germline V gene are SNHLY and FYNNEI. The CDR3 protein is CASSSGLAGGRNEQFF. The CDR3, as DNA: TGTGCCAGCAGTTCAGGACTAGCGGGGGGGAGGAATGAGCAGTTCTTC. Drawing the rest from reference TRBV2 and TRBJ2-1, the complete variable domain is EPEVTQTPSHQVTQMGQEVILRCVPISNHLYFYWYRQILGQKVEFLVSFYNNEISEKSEIFDDQFSVERPDGSNFTLKIRSTKLEDSAMYFCASSSGLAGGRNEQFFGPGTRLTVL.

This clone was counted a few times. This chain connects TRBV29-1 to TRBJ2-1; D is perhaps TRBD2 (5 bases). The CDR3 extends over 13 amino acids. Germline V gives CDR1 SQVTM, CDR2 ANQGSEA. Trimming shortened V by 6 bases and J by 7 bases, and 16 bases separated the two germline ends. CDR3 nucleotide sequence: TGCAGCGTCCGGACCATGGGCGGGAATGAGCAGTTCTTC. Translating it yields CSVRTMGGNEQFF.

The chain recombines TRBV2 with TRBJ1-1; D possibly corresponds to TRBD1 (5 bases). The CDR3 sequence is 15 residues long. V was clipped by 10 bases and J by 6 bases, with 24 bases between them. CDR1 SNHLY and CDR2 FYNNEI come from the germline V gene. The CDR3 DNA is TGTGCCACCCAAAAGGGAGGGGCCCAGGTTCCTGAAGCTTTCTTT. Translating gives CATQKGGAQVPEAFF.

The chain carries TRBV19 and TRBJ1-5; D not certain. Germline CDR1 LNHDA, CDR2 SQIVND (reference sequence). The ends were cut back, 3 bases at V and 7 bases at J, with 10 bases in the middle. This CDR3 is 13 amino acids long. The CDR3 loop reads CASSIAGRQPQHF. The CDR3 DNA sequence: TGTGCCAGTAGTATTGCAGGCAGGCAGCCCCAGCATTTT.

The chain joins TRBV30 to TRBJ2-7; tentatively, D is TRBD2 (5 bases). V was shortened by 1 base and J by 2 bases, with 9 bases between the two germline ends. There are 13 residues in the CDR3. CDR1 is GTSNPN and CDR2 is SVGIG in the germline V gene (reference sequence). CDR3 nucleotides: TGTGCCTGGAGTGGCCTACTAGCCTACGAGCAGTACTTC. It translates to CAWSGLLAYEQYF.